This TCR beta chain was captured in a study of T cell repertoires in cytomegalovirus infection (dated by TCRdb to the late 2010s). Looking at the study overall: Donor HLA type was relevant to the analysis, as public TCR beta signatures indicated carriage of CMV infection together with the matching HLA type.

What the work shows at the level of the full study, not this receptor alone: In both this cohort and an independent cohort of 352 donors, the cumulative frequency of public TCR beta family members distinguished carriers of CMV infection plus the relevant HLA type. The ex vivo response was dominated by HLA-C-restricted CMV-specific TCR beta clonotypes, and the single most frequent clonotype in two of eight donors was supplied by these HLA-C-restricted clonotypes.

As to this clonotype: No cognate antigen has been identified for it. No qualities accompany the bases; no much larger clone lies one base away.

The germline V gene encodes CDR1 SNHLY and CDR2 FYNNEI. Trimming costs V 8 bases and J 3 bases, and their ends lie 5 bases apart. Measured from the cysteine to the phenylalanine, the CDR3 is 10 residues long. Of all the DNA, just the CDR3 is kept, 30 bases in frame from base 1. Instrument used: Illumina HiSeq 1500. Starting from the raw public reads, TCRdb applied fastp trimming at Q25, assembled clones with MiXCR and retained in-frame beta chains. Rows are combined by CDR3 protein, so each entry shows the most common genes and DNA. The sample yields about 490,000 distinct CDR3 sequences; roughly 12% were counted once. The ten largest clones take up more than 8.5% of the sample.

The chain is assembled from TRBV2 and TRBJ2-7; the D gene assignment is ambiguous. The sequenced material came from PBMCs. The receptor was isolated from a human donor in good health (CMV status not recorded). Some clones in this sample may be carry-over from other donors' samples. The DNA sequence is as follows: TGTGCCAGCGGGATCTACGAGCAGTACTTC. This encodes CASGIYEQYF.